This is a list of T cell receptor beta chains from one sample in a study of technical replicates of blood from several donors. Libraries were prepared by immunoSEQ multiplex PCR; TCRdb keeps only in-frame clonotypes and omits some of them. The sample has some 70,000 clones, under 98% seen once; the top ten hold 0.25% to 0.35%. Specimen: T cells isolated from PBMCs. The source is a human donor in good health. The conserved cysteine and the conserved F or W are not part of the CDR3 here. Size values are once, few and many counts, or a class for expanded clones, and some rows have none.

j_call v_call cdr3_length clone_size cdr3_aa
TRBJ1-5 TRBV6-1 14 . ASSEKQVRGNQPQH
TRBJ2-1 TRBV27 10 . ASSLNRILLF
TRBJ1-2 TRBV4-3 11 . ASSQDPSYGYT
TRBJ1-2 TRBV5-1 12 . ASSSMTGNYGYT
TRBJ2-7 TRBV28 11 . ASSPGTIYEQY
TRBJ1-1 TRBV6-5 11 once ASRDRGNTEAF
TRBJ2-1 TRBV7-8 13 . ASSLRDSAYNEQF
TRBJ2-7 TRBV7-9 12 . ASSSGLVPNEQY
TRBJ1-5 TRBV30 12 once AWSPGTADQPQH
TRBJ1-2 TRBV6-5 13 . ASSYYSGDSYGYT
TRBJ1-1 TRBV14 11 . ASSGGSNTEAF
TRBJ2-5 TRBV11-2 15 . ASSTRLAGGPMETQY
TRBJ2-1 TRBV27 10 . ASRRQGNEQF
TRBJ2-7 TRBV9 10 . ASSPTGNEQY
TRBJ2-7 TRBV20-1 9 . SAYNSYEQY